The next 8 T cell receptor beta chains were all read from a single sample in a study of cytomegalovirus exposure and HLA in healthy donors. PCR amplification relied on 60 Vbeta primers (plus 13 Jbeta primers). The protocol was immunoSEQ multiplex PCR, while the TCRdb copy is restricted to in-frame clones and leaves out a portion. The table lists 170,000 or so clones, more than 80% of them singletons, with 0.6% to 0.7% in the top ten. The sequenced sample was PBMCs. The receptor set was obtained from a boy aged 5-17 years in good health and CMV-seronegative.

The chain is built from TRBV19 and TRBJ1-1; TRBD1 matches at 7 bases. The CDR3 runs to 14 residues. CDR1 LNHDA and CDR2 SQIVND come from the germline V gene (reference sequence). The V gene end was trimmed by 6 bases and the J gene end by 1 base; junction bases not matched to a gene: 5. The CDR3 loop is CASSSRTGNTEAFF. In DNA, the CDR3 is TGTGCCAGTAGCTCGAGGACAGGGAACACTGAAGCTTTCTTT.

The chain links TRBV5-1 to TRBJ2-1; 7 nucleotides match TRBD2. Germline V gives CDR1 SGHRS, CDR2 YFSETQ. The CDR3 loop spans 14 amino acids. Trimming cost V 6 bases and J 7 bases; bases outside gene matches: 10. CDR3 nucleotides: TGCGCCAGCAAAAAAATGAGCGGGGAAAATGAGCAGTTCTTC. It is translated as CASKKMSGENEQFF.

V usage is TRBV7-2 and J usage is TRBJ1-5; TRBD1 matches 8 bases. J lost 7 bases, V lost 5 bases, and 13 bases had no gene match. From germline, CDR1 is SGHTA and CDR2 FQGNSA. The CDR3 consists of 16 residues. CDR3 in amino acids: CASSKHRGGEDQPQHF. The CDR3 coding sequence is TGTGCCAGCAGCAAACACAGGGGGGGAGAAGACCAGCCCCAGCATTTT.

This clone was observed a few times. The chain carries TRBV25-1 and TRBJ1-1, with TRBD1 as a possible D gene (5 bases). V was pared by 2 bases and J by 4 bases, with 11 bases between. This CDR3 is built from 14 residues. CDR1 and CDR2 (germline): MGHDK, SYGVNS. The CDR3 nucleotides read TGTGCCAGCAGTGAAGGAGGGGAGACCACTGAAGCTTTCTTT. Its protein product is CASSEGGETTEAFF.

The chain employs TRBV6-1 and TRBJ2-5; 8 bases fit TRBD2. Germline-derived CDR1 and CDR2 are MNHNS and SASEGT. The V gene end was trimmed by 3 bases and the J gene end by 1 base; junction bases not matched to a gene: 4. The CDR3 spans 15 residues. DNA for the CDR3: TGTGCCAGCAGTGAGCTAGCGGGCGTCCAAGAGACCCAGTACTTC. It encodes CASSELAGVQETQYF.

This chain connects TRBV29-1 to TRBJ1-3; tentative D call: TRBD1 (5 bases). CDR3 length equals 15 residues. V dropped 5 bases and J dropped 0 bases, with 14 bases sitting between them. Germline loops: CDR1 SQVTM, CDR2 ANQGSEA. In nucleotides, the CDR3 is TGCAGCGTTAGTCGGGGGGGGAGCTCTGGAAACACCATATATTTT. Translation gives CSVSRGGSSGNTIYF.

The CDR3 sequence is CASSPDSTGELFF. The CDR3 coding sequence is TGCGCCAGCAGCCCGGACTCTACCGGGGAGCTGTTTTTT. This chain joins TRBV4-1 and TRBJ2-2; possible D gene TRBD2, 5 bases. The V end was cut by 4 bases, the J end by 5 bases, with 8 bases between. Germline V lookup: CDR1 MGHRA, CDR2 YSYEKL. The CDR3 contains 13 residues.

A remark on this clone: The same CDR3 also results from other DNA sequences found in this sample. This chain connects TRBV5-4 to TRBJ2-5; D not resolved. Germline CDR1 and CDR2: SGHNT and YYREEE (reference sequence). CDR3 size: 17 residues. The V end was cut by 4 bases, the J end by 1 base, with 20 bases between. As DNA, the CDR3 is TGTGCCAGCAGCCTCCGTCAGGAACGAACCCTCCAAGAGACCCAGTACTTC. Its translation: CASSLRQERTLQETQYF.